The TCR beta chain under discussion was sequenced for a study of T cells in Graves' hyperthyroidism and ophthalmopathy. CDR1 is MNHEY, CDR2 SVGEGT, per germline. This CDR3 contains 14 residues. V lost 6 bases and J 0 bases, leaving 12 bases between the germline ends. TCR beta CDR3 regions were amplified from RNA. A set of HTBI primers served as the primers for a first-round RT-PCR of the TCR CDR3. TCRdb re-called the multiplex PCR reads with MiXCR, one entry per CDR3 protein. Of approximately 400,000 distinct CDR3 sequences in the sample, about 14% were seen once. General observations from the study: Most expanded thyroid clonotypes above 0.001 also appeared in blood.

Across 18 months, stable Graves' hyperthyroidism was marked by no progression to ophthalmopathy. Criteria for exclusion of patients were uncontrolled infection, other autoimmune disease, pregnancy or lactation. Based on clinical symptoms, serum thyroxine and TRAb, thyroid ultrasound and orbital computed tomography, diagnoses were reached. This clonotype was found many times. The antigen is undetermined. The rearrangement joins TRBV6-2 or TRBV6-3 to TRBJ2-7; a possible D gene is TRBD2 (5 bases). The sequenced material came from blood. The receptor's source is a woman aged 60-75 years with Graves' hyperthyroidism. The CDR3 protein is CASSRTPSSYEQYF. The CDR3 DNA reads TGTGCCAGCAGCCGGACTCCGAGCTCCTACGAGCAGTACTTC.